The rows below give T cell receptor beta chains drawn from one sample of a study of T cells in Graves' hyperthyroidism and ophthalmopathy. TCRdb analysed the multiplex PCR reads with MiXCR anew, one entry per CDR3 protein. Counted here are about 560,000 distinct CDR3 sequences, 46% occurring once; the ten biggest clones make up approximately 8.2%. The material sequenced was peripheral blood or thyroid tissue (not recorded which). These receptors originate from a woman in her late teens or twenties with Graves' hyperthyroidism. Both conserved end residues are trimmed from each CDR3.

v_call cdr3_aa
TRBV7-2 ASKGGEDNSPLH
TRBV7-6 ASSLSPLH
TRBV6-1 ASADLGAEQY
TRBV25-1 ASSVVSGQGASRTEAF
TRBV12-3/TRBV12-4 ASRLLQRGENQPQH
TRBV24-1 ATDGRTGDTQY
TRBV2 ASSDPASGNTIY
TRBV10-3 AIRVAAGEALH
TRBV20-1 SAIGYEQY
TRBV5-1 ASSFGGRATEAF
TRBV2 ASSETEVSPLH
TRBV29-1 SAILRDRSYEQY
TRBV2 ASIRTGPSSSPLH
TRBV7-9 ASSGQGAYIQY
TRBV7-9 ASSLAGSHEQY
TRBV7-8 ASSLNVGTGETQY
TRBV5-8 ASSVDERDEQY
TRBV20-1 SARDPHSGNTIY
TRBV2 ASRVQQPQH
TRBV20-1 SARGIGTSYEQY
TRBV29-1 SAGTGNTGELF
TRBV24-1 ATSGARAYEQY
TRBV20-1 SARTTGLAGVEQY
TRBV7-2 ASSILGHVGNTIY
TRBV2 ASSPDHPGNSPLH
TRBV9 ASSGLPTSLSPEAF
TRBV7-2 ASSQQASSYEQY
TRBV12-3/TRBV12-4 ASSSLRDNQPQH
TRBV7-3 AGSLQLGYT
TRBV10-2 ASSLQGSNTGELF
TRBV5-1 ASRPYSGVNEQY
TRBV2 ASRREPTYEQY
TRBV19 ASTQGAAEAF
TRBV10-3 AISVTLGIQETQY
TRBV5-1 ASSSRAGGSGANVLT
TRBV19 ASSIGQSNSPLH
TRBV2 ASSEEGLGQPQH
TRBV24-1 ATRASHRETQY
TRBV7-2 ASSLGREGGELF
TRBV2 ASSESRGLHLQH
TRBV29-1 SVDGGTDGYT
TRBV5-1 ASSLERDILPNSPLH
TRBV7-8 ASSLSRSPQPQH
TRBV29-1 SVGRGGSTYNEQF
TRBV7-6 GSSFPPRGTEAF
TRBV15 ATSSGLGGYEQY
TRBV7-9 ASSSRESGDEQY
TRBV7-9 ASSPGGIDEKLF
TRBV9 ASSDSIAGELKEQF
TRBV9 ASSVGAREAYEQY
TRBV5-5 ASSLWQGADYGYT
TRBV14 ASSQDSGGLFYGYT
TRBV7-6 ASSLIFEGEAEQY
TRBV20-1 SATRGTGNTIY
TRBV5-1 ASSPGGQWHTEAF
TRBV6-1 ASSNVGGEGNTIY
TRBV10-3 ASTLLMGLDYGYT
TRBV5-6 ASSLTGDLTNEKLF